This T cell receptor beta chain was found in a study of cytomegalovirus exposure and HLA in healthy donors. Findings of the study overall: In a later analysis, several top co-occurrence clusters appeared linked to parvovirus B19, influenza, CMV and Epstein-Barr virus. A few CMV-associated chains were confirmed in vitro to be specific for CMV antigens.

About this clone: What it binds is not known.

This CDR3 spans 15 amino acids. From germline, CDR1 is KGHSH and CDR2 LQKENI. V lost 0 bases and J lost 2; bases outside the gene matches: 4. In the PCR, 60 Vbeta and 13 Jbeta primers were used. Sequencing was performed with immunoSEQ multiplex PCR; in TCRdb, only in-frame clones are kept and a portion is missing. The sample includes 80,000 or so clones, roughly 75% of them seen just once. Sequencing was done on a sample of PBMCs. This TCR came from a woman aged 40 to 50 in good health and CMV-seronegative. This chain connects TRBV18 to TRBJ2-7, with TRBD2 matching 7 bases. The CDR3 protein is CASSPPSGLTYEQYF. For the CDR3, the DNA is TGTGCCAGCTCACCACCTAGCGGGTTAACCTACGAGCAGTACTTC.